This T cell receptor beta chain was sequenced during a study of T-cell memory formation after mild COVID-19. About the study: Largely donor-specific TCR clusters were found.

Study-wide results and caveats: SARS-CoV-2 specificity of second-wave clones peaking day 37 was unconfirmed.

cDNA libraries for TCR alpha and TCR beta, carrying sample barcodes and UMIs, came from 5'RACE with constant-segment primers. Each CDR3 protein gets one entry after TCRdb re-called the 5' RACE reads with MiXCR. The sample lists about 130,000 distinct CDR3 sequences; about 6.5% were seen once. This clonotype was observed many times. The antigen is not known. There are 14 residues in the CDR3. The V end lost 5 bases, the J end lost 4 bases, and 14 bases lay between the germline ends. The receptor comes from an adult woman who had mild COVID-19 (a few samples of this study predate the infection). Cell type and time point are not known. Sequenced: PBMCs or a T cell subset sorted from them (not recorded which). This chain connects TRBV12-3 or TRBV12-4 to TRBJ2-5; D call uncertain. The CDR3 nucleotides are TGTGCCAGCAGTCCCCTCGAATGGGCAGAGACCCAGTACTTC. The encoded protein is CASSPLEWAETQYF.